The source of this TCR beta chain is a study of technical replicates of blood from a handful of donors. Some clones are missing from TCRdb's copy, which holds only in-frame ones; the method was immunoSEQ multiplex PCR. Of just over 80,000 clones detected, around 94% appear once; the ten largest clones hold 0.38%. The germline CDR1 and CDR2 sequences are MNHEY and SVGAGI. V was clipped by 6 bases and J by 4 bases, with 6 bases between them. The CDR3 contains 11 residues. This chain joins TRBV6-5 and TRBJ2-5; D is undetermined. The sequence was collected from a human donor in good health. The sequenced sample was T cells isolated from PBMCs. DNA of the CDR3: TGTGCCAGCAGCTCCGGAGAGACCCAGTACTTC. This codes for CASSSGETQYF.